Listed here is a single T cell receptor beta chain. Assay: immunoSEQ multiplex PCR; the TCRdb copy retains only in-frame clones and omits some. There are over 150,000 clones in the sample; about 91% occur only once, and roughly 2.1% lies in the top ten. V was cut by 7 bases and J by 7 bases, with 14 bases left in between. From germline, CDR1 is LNHDA and CDR2 SQIVND (reference sequence). This CDR3 spans 13 amino acids. This specimen belongs to a study of control samples from healthy donors and cancer patients. The sequence was collected from a woman aged 40-49 years in good health. Source material: blood. The gene calls are TRBV19 and TRBJ1-5; maybe TRBD1 (6 bases). CDR3 sequence: CASKVGGEQPQHF. The CDR3 DNA follows: TGTGCCAGTAAGGTGGGGGGCGAACAGCCCCAGCATTTT.